The next 9 T cell receptor beta chains were all read from a single sample in a study of cytomegalovirus exposure and HLA in healthy donors. This PCR relied on a set of 60 Vbeta primers and 13 Jbeta primers. Data came from immunoSEQ multiplex PCR; TCRdb stores just in-frame clones and leaves some out. The sample carries roughly 110,000 clones, 65% to 90% recorded once. Sequenced material: PBMCs. These receptors were collected from a man over 45 in good health and CMV-seronegative.

This chain joins TRBV19 and TRBJ2-1, with 8 bases lining up with TRBD2. Germline values: CDR1 LNHDA, CDR2 SQIVND (reference sequence). This CDR3 is built from 15 residues. Trimming at V came to 1 base and at J to 7 bases, leaving 6 bases not matched to a gene. CDR3 DNA sequence: TGTGCCAGTAGTATAGGGCGGGGGGATCGAAATGAGCAGTTCTTC. Its translation is CASSIGRGDRNEQFF.

V and J are TRBV7-8 and TRBJ2-5; maybe TRBD2 (6 bases). The CDR3 sequence is 16 residues long. CDR1 and CDR2 (germline): SGHVS, FQNEAQ. The germline V and J ends were trimmed by 3 bases and 4 bases, with 18 bases remaining between them. CDR3 in amino acids: CASSLGGGALGETQYF. The CDR3 region has the DNA TGTGCCAGCAGCTTGGGTGGAGGGGCGTTAGGAGAGACCCAGTACTTC.

The rearrangement links TRBV7-9 to TRBJ2-2; 7 bases fit TRBD1. The CDR3 runs 16 residues. CDR1 is SEHNR, CDR2 FQNEAQ, per germline (reference sequence). Germline trimming cut 1 base from V and 6 bases from J; bases unmatched to any gene: 8. Here the CDR3 DNA reads TGTGCCAGCAGCTTAGACCACCACAGGGGACCCGGGGAGCTGTTTTTT. Translated: CASSLDHHRGPGELFF.

This sequence joins TRBV5-1 and TRBJ1-3, with D possibly being TRBD1 (6 bases). This CDR3 comprises 16 residues. CDR1 is SGHRS, CDR2 YFSETQ, per germline. The V gene lost 1 base and the J gene lost 2 bases, with 13 bases spanning the gap. The CDR3 DNA reads TGCGCCAGCAGCTTGACAACAGGGTCTACTGGAAACACCATATATTTT. This translates into CASSLTTGSTGNTIYF.

Turning to this clone: A junction end diverges from the germline sequence, so it may reflect a read error. The rearrangement joins TRBV7-9 to TRBJ2-3, with 8 bases fitting TRBD2. Germline lookup yields CDR1 SEHNR and CDR2 FQNEAQ (reference sequence). This CDR3 contains 16 residues. The CDR3 nucleotides read TGTTCCAGCAGCTTCTCTAGCGGGTCGAGGGCAGATACGCAGTATTTT. This encodes CSSSFSSGSRADTQYF.

V gene TRBV19 combines with J gene TRBJ1-2; TRBD1 might be the D (5 bases). Germline assignment: CDR1 LNHDA and CDR2 SQIVND (reference sequence). The CDR3 is 15 amino acids. Trimming pared 3 bases from V and 0 bases from J, leaving 11 bases between. CDR3 sequence reads: CASSIGGFSNYGYTF. The CDR3 coding sequence is TGTGCCAGTAGTATCGGGGGATTCTCTAACTATGGCTACACCTTC.

Comments on this clone: A read error may account for a junction end that differs from germline. This chain connects TRBV30 to TRBJ1-5; 8 nucleotides align to TRBD1. The CDR3 is 13 residues long. CDR1 GTSNPN and CDR2 SVGIG come from the germline V gene (reference sequence). The DNA for the CDR3 is TGTGCCTGGAGTTCCCAGGGGGCAGGAGGAAGAAATTTT. Its translation is CAWSSQGAGGRNF.

The chain carries TRBV10-3 and TRBJ1-2; no firm D call. Germline CDR1 and CDR2: ENHRY and SYGVKD. V was clipped by 0 bases and J by 2 bases, with 16 bases between them. This CDR3 spans 17 amino acids. CDR3 sequence: CAISESKEGSRNYGYTF. CDR3 coding DNA: TGTGCCATCAGTGAGTCGAAGGAGGGTAGCCGGAACTATGGCTACACCTTC.

This rearrangement joins TRBV29-1 to TRBJ1-1; 8 bases are shared with TRBD1. Per the germline V gene, CDR1 is SQVTM and CDR2 is ANQGSEA. This CDR3 comprises 14 residues. The trim removed 5 bases at V and 5 bases at J, leaving 10 bases unmatched. The CDR3 loop reads CSVLHTGGQTEAFF. Written as DNA, the CDR3 is TGCAGCGTTCTACACACAGGGGGGCAGACTGAAGCTTTCTTT.